This TCR beta chain was observed in a study of blood T cell repertoires in COVID-19. Overall study context: COVID-19 samples collected from the United States, Italy and Spain covered acute and convalescent phases. The cDNA or gDNA used as material had been derived from T cells, B-cell-depleted T cells, or PBMCs.

In the original workflow: The authors estimated nucleated cell counts from reference gene primer amplification. Assay: immunoSEQ multiplex PCR; the TCRdb copy retains only in-frame clones and omits some. That table gives V, J and clone size, and the DNA gave D and trimming. The sample lists 100,000 to 150,000 clones, 70% to 90% seen once, with about 2% in the top ten. V shed 1 base and J shed 6 bases, with 16 bases lying between them. The CDR3 contains 15 residues. The germline CDR1 and CDR2 sequences are LNHNV and YYDKDF (reference sequence). The sequence derives from a man in his sixties or seventies with active COVID-19. The chain joins TRBV15 to TRBJ2-7; TRBD2 is a possible D gene (5 bases). The sample taken for sequencing was peripheral blood. Here the CDR3 DNA reads TGTGCCACCAGCAGAGTCGGGGTTCCGGAACGCGAGCAGTACTTC. Protein product: CATSRVGVPEREQYF.